This T cell receptor beta chain derives from a study of CD8 T cells in ankylosing spondylitis. General study results and limits: Those disease-linked clones were CD8+; they were also relatively rare in peripheral blood. Some motif variants had been reported before (in reactive arthritis synovial fluid and blood). Apparently characteristic of ankylosing spondylitis blood was a TCR beta motif (under ten highly homologous variants).

V gave up 5 bases and J gave up 3 bases; unmatched junction bases: 2. Germline loops: CDR1 WNHNN, CDR2 SYGVQD (reference sequence). The CDR3 has 13 residues. As regards this clonotype: The antigen remains unidentified.

In making TCR beta libraries, quantitative 5'-RACE with molecular barcodes was used. TCRdb analysed the 5' RACE reads with MiXCR anew, one entry per CDR3 protein. Of about 250,000 distinct CDR3 sequences in the sample, around 32% are singletons; the top ten hold roughly 4%. This TCR came from a male donor with ankylosing spondylitis or in good health (not recorded which). Sequenced input: blood, either unsorted or a sorted T cell fraction (not recorded which). The V gene is TRBV10-1, the J gene TRBJ2-5; TRBD2 agrees at 8 bases. The CDR3 is CASSPGLEETQYF. The CDR3 DNA is TGCGCCAGCAGTCCGGGACTAGAAGAGACCCAGTACTTC.